Listed here is a single T cell receptor beta chain. The target antigen is unknown. V was pared by 3 bases and J by 5 bases, with 11 bases between. Germline V lookup: CDR1 SGHTA, CDR2 FQGNSA. The CDR3 runs 13 residues. This sample is part of a study of cytomegalovirus exposure and HLA in healthy donors. Findings and caveats of the study: Reportedly, diagnosis of cytomegalovirus status by the classifier showed high specificity and sensitivity. The study flagged roughly 160 TCR beta chains as cytomegalovirus-associated. A later analysis revealed that TCR association rates differed between HLA loci, peaking at DRB1 and bottoming out at HLA-C.

The donors comprised healthy bone marrow donors. The PCR employed 60 Vbeta primers together with 13 Jbeta primers. TCRdb's table, derived via immunoSEQ multiplex PCR, lists solely in-frame clones and lacks some. The table includes 95,000 to 150,000 clones, over 70% detected once. The sequencing sample was made of PBMCs. The chain recombines TRBV7-2 with TRBJ2-7; no clear D gene. The receptor was derived from a man aged 35 to 55 in good health and CMV-seropositive. This chain's CDR3 is CASSLPVRDEQYF. For the CDR3, the DNA is TGTGCCAGCAGCTTGCCGGTTCGCGACGAGCAGTACTTC.